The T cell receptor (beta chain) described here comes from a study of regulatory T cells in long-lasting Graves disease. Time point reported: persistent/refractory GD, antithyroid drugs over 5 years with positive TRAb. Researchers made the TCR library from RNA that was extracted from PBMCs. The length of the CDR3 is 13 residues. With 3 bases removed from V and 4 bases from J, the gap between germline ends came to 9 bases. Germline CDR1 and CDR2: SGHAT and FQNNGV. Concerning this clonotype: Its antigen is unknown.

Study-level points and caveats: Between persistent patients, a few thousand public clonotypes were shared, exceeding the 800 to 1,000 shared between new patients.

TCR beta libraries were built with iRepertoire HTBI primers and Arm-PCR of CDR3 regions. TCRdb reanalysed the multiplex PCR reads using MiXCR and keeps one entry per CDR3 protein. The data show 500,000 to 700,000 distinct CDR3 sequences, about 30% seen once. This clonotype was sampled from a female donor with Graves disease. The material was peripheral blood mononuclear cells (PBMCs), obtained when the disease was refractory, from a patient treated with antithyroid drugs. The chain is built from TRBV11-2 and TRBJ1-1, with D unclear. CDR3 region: CASSLVGITEAFF. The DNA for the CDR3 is TGTGCCAGCAGCTTGGTGGGCATCACTGAAGCTTTCTTT.